This T cell receptor beta chain came from a study of graft-versus-host responses after intestinal transplantation. Overall study context: Each patient got anti-thymocyte globulin induction, then tacrolimus and steroids for approximately three years.

As to this clone: Its matching antigen is unknown.

Sequencing used immunoSEQ multiplex PCR; TCRdb keeps in-frame clones, though not all of them. This table holds tens of thousands of clones, roughly 87% found once. General study points: When patients had graft-donor T cell macrochimerism, their allografts held high graft-versus-host to host-versus-graft clonal ratios.

The sequenced sample was unstimulated CD8+ T cells sorted from spleen or lymph node cells, obtained before transplant. The origin of this receptor is a human donor who was the organ donor for an intestinal transplant.

The CDR3 reads CAWSRGAPEAFF. The CDR3, as DNA: TGTGCCTGGAGTCGCGGGGCCCCTGAAGCTTTCTTT. V is TRBV30 and J is TRBJ1-1; possible D gene TRBD1, 5 bases. The V gene's germline CDR1 is GTSNPN and CDR2 SVGIG (reference sequence). This CDR3 has 12 amino acids. V lost 2 bases, J lost 6 bases, and 10 bases lay in between.